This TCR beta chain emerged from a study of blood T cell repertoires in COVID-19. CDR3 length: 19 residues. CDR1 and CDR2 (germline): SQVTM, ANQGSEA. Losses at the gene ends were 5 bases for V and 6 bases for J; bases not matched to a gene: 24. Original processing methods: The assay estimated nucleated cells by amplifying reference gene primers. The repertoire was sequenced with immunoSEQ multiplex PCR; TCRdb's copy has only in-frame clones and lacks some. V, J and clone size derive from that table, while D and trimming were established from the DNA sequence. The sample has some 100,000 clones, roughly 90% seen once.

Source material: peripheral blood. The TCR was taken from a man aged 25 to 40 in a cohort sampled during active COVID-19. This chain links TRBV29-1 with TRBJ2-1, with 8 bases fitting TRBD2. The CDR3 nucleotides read TGCAGCGTTACGGGGGAAGGCGGGGGGTCACTATCAGGCCCCAATGAGCAGTTCTTC. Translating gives CSVTGEGGGSLSGPNEQFF.